The 10 T cell receptor beta chains below come from one sample, sequenced in a study of graft-versus-host responses after intestinal transplantation. No cognate antigen is known for these TCRs. The data were produced by immunoSEQ multiplex PCR, yet TCRdb's version contains in-frame clones alone and is incomplete. Here the sample spans under 130,000 clones, 80% to 95% being singletons. The source material was unstimulated CD8+ T cells sorted from spleen or lymph node cells, sampled before intestinal transplant. The source is a human donor who received an intestinal transplant.

The chain couples TRBV5-4 to TRBJ2-1; D not resolved. There are 13 residues in the CDR3. With 0 bases removed from V and 4 bases from J, the gap between germline ends came to 5 bases. Germline V lookup: CDR1 SGHNT, CDR2 YYREEE (reference sequence). CDR3: CASSLDSYNEQFF. CDR3 nucleotide sequence: TGTGCCAGCAGCTTGGATTCGTACAATGAGCAGTTCTTC.

This rearrangement joins TRBV19 to TRBJ1-1; D not resolved. Germline CDR1 reads LNHDA; CDR2 reads SQIVND (reference sequence). The CDR3 sequence is 16 residues long. Deletions cut 5 bases from V and 1 base from J, with 17 bases between. This chain's CDR3 is CASSEWEGIGNTEAFF. The CDR3 nucleotides read TGTGCCAGTAGTGAGTGGGAAGGGATTGGGAACACTGAAGCTTTCTTT.

The V and J genes are TRBV11-2 and TRBJ2-7, with TRBD2 matching over 7 bases. Per the germline V gene, CDR1 is SGHAT and CDR2 is FQNNGV. This CDR3 contains 15 residues. J was trimmed by 0 bases and V by 5 bases; bases with no gene match: 7. The CDR3 DNA reads TGTGCCAGCAGCACGACGGGACTATACTCCTACGAGCAGTACTTC. This sequence encodes CASSTTGLYSYEQYF. The full variable domain, rest sourced from reference TRBV11-2 and TRBJ2-7, is EAGVAQSPRYKIIEKRQSVAFWCNPISGHATLYWYQQILGQGPKLLIQFQNNGVVDDSQLPKDRFSAERLKGVDSTLKIQPAKLEDSAVYLCASSTTGLYSYEQYFGPGTRLTVT.

This clone has just one count. This chain connects TRBV19 to TRBJ2-1; D not certain. The CDR3 spans 13 residues. Trimming pared 0 bases from V and 7 bases from J, leaving 7 bases between. From germline, CDR1 is LNHDA and CDR2 SQIVND (reference sequence). CDR3 protein: CASSIDLSNEQFF. In DNA, the CDR3 is TGTGCCAGTAGTATAGATCTCTCAAATGAGCAGTTCTTC.

The V call is TRBV7-2, the J call TRBJ1-3; D call uncertain. Germline CDR1 SGHTA, CDR2 FQGNSA. The CDR3 is made up of 15 amino acids. The V end was cut by 1 base, the J end by 3 bases, with 10 bases between. This CDR3 is CASSLDLTGGNTIYF. The CDR3 bases are TGTGCCAGCAGCTTAGACCTGACTGGTGGAAACACCATATATTTT.

The V call is TRBV7-9, the J call TRBJ1-1; D is ambiguous. The CDR3 is 14 amino acids. Germline-derived CDR1 and CDR2 are SEHNR and FQNEAQ (reference sequence). Trimming took off 5 bases at V and 8 bases at J, with 18 bases between the two ends. The CDR3: CASSPPQNFMEAFF. DNA of the CDR3: TGTGCCAGCAGCCCTCCTCAAAACTTCATGGAAGCTTTCTTT.

This clone appeared a single time. J is TRBJ2-5 and V is TRBV15; no clear D gene. The better agreement between TRBJ2-7 and the DNA end casts doubt on the J call. Germline-derived CDR1 and CDR2 are LNHNV and YYDKDF (reference sequence). The CDR3 spans 14 residues. The CDR3 sequence is CATSGIDPLSEQYF. DNA for the CDR3: TGTGCCACCAGCGGTATTGACCCCCTATCCGAGCAGTACTTC.

The J gene is TRBJ2-1, the V gene TRBV29-1; TRBD1 agrees at 7 bases. Germline V gives CDR1 SQVTM, CDR2 ANQGSEA. The trim removed 6 bases at V and 6 bases at J, leaving 5 bases unmatched. The CDR3 runs 12 residues. The CDR3 nucleotides read TGCAGCGTGCCAAGGGGGCCCAATGAGCAGTTCTTC. This translates into CSVPRGPNEQFF.

This clone was seen only once. The V and J genes are TRBV5-4 and TRBJ1-6; tentatively, D is TRBD1 (6 bases). The CDR3 has 16 residues. Germline V lookup: CDR1 SGHNT, CDR2 YYREEE (reference sequence). Trimming took 3 bases from V and 7 from J, leaving 17 bases between them. The CDR3, as DNA: TGTGCCAGCAGCTCAGGACAGCCCGATGGGAATTCACCCCTCCACTTT. Protein: CASSSGQPDGNSPLHF.

This chain's CDR3 is CASSKADRGHSGTF. CDR3 nucleotide sequence: TGTGCCAGCAGCAAAGCGGACAGGGGCCATTCAGGCACCTTC. The V call is TRBV21-1, the J call TRBJ1-2; the table's D gene call, TRBD1, was not cross checked with the DNA. TRBV21-1 is a documented pseudogene. This CDR3 contains 14 residues.